A selection of T cell receptor beta chains follows, all from one sample in a study of CD8+CD57+ T cells in acquired aplastic anemia. From the reads, TCRdb called clonotypes with MiXCR, one entry per CDR3 protein. The sample comprises some 190,000 distinct CDR3 sequences, 35% to 50% of which are singletons, and around 3% rests with the top ten. The sample was sorted CD4+, CD8+, or CD8+CD57+ T cells (not recorded which) from PBMCs. These receptors originate from a human donor in good health. Each CDR3 is given with its conserved first and last residue. A D gene is named only where the DNA matches it firmly. A clone size is listed for some rows: how often the clone was seen (once, few, many), or a class if it is expanded.

V	J	size	length	D	CDR3	DNA
TRBV10-3	TRBJ2-7	few	13	-	CAISKLGVYEQYF	TGTGCCATCAGTAAGCTCGGGGTCTACGAGCAGTACTTC
TRBV5-1	TRBJ1-1	many	13	TRBD1	CASSVDRVTEAFF	TGCGCCAGCAGCGTCGACAGGGTTACTGAAGCTTTCTTT
TRBV20-1	TRBJ2-7	-	13	TRBD1	CSATGQGAYEQYF	TGCAGTGCTACGGGACAGGGGGCCTACGAGCAGTACTTC
TRBV2	TRBJ2-5	many	12	-	CASQTESETQYF	TGTGCCAGCCAAACAGAATCCGAGACCCAGTACTTC
TRBV7-3	TRBJ2-3	many	13	-	CASSSYPTDTQYF	TGTGCCAGCAGCTCCTACCCCACAGATACGCAGTATTTT
TRBV3-1	TRBJ2-7	many	12	-	CASSRISYEQYF	TGTGCCAGCAGCCGGATCTCCTACGAGCAGTACTTC
TRBV20-1	TRBJ1-5	many	12	-	CSARASNQPQHF	TGCAGTGCTAGAGCGTCCAATCAGCCCCAGCATTTT
TRBV15	TRBJ1-2	many	14	-	CATSREGAIYGYTF	TGTGCCACCAGCAGAGAGGGGGCGATCTATGGCTACACCTTC
TRBV11-2	TRBJ2-1	-	14	-	CASSSKDSYNEQFF	TGTGCCAGCAGCTCCAAGGACAGTTACAATGAGCAGTTCTTC
TRBV12-3/TRBV12-4	TRBJ1-5	-	13	-	CASSEQVDQPQHF	TGTGCCAGCAGTGAACAGGTAGACCAGCCCCAGCATTTT
TRBV10-3	TRBJ1-1	-	15	TRBD1	CAISGTGGRNTEAFF	TGTGCCATCAGTGGAACAGGGGGCCGAAACACTGAAGCTTTCTTT
TRBV20-1	TRBJ2-1	many	13	TRBD1	CSPWDRNYNEQFF	TGCAGTCCTTGGGACAGGAATTACAATGAGCAGTTCTTC
TRBV15	TRBJ2-1	-	15	TRBD2	CATSSKTSGWREQLF	TGTGCCACCAGCAGCAAAACTAGCGGGTGGCGTGAGCAGCTCTTC
TRBV7-9	TRBJ1-2	-	13	TRBD1	CASSLDQGASYTF	TGTGCCAGCAGCTTAGACCAGGGGGCGAGCTACACCTTC
TRBV7-2	TRBJ2-5	-	13	TRBD1	CASRGTGRETQYF	TGTGCCAGCAGAGGGACAGGGAGGGAGACCCAGTACTTC